This T cell receptor (beta chain) emerged from a study of regulatory T cells in long-lasting Graves disease. General study results and limits: Whereas new patients shared 800 to 1,000 public clonotypes, persistent patients shared more, at 2,741.

CDR3 regions were amplified by Arm-PCR using iRepertoire HTBI primers to build TCR beta libraries. TCRdb redid the calling of the multiplex PCR reads with MiXCR, one entry per CDR3 protein. Counted here are roughly 560,000 distinct CDR3 sequences, about 11% occurring once; the ten biggest clones make up approximately 9%. The time point: newly diagnosed GD, antithyroid drugs for less than 3 months. The TCR library was prepared using RNA isolated from PBMCs. This clonotype has just a few counts. Its antigen is unidentified. Separately, the same data were catalogued under a study of T cells in Graves' hyperthyroidism and ophthalmopathy. Turning to that study: HTBI primers were used for first-round RT-PCR of the TCR CDR3. Most expanded thyroid clonotypes above 0.001 also appeared in blood.

This material consisted of peripheral blood mononuclear cells (PBMCs), taken at new diagnosis, from a patient treated with antithyroid drugs. The source is a young woman with Graves disease.

CDR3 DNA: TGTGCCAGCGGATTGGGGGATATACTTCCGCCCCAGCATTTT. Its translation is CASGLGDILPPQHF. This chain connects TRBV6-1 to TRBJ1-5; tentatively, D is TRBD1 (5 bases). CDR1 and CDR2 from the germline V gene are MNHNS and SASEGT. The V end was cut by 8 bases, the J end by 9 bases, with 20 bases between. This CDR3 comprises 14 residues.